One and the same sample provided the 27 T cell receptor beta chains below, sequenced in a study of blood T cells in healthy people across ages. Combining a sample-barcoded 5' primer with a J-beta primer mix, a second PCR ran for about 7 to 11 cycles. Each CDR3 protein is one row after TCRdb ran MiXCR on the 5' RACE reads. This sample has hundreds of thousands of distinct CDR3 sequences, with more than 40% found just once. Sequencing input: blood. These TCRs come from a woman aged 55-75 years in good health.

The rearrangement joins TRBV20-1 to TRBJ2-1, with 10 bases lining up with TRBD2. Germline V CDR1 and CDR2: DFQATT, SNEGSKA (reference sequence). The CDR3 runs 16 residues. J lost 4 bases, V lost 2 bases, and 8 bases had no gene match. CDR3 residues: CSARHPAGGRYNEQFF. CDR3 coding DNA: TGCAGTGCTAGACATCCAGCGGGAGGGAGGTACAATGAGCAGTTCTTC.

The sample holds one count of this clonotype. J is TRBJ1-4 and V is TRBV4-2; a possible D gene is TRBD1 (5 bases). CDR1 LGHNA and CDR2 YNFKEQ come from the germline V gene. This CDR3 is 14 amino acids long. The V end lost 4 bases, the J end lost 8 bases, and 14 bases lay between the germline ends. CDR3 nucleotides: TGTGCCAGCAGCCCCCCCGGGACGGCAGAAAAACTGTTTTTT. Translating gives CASSPPGTAEKLFF.

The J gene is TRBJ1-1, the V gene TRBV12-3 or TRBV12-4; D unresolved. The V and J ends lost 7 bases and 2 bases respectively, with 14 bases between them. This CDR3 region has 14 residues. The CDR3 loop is CASTIQGTNTEAFF. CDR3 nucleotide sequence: TGTGCCAGCACAATACAAGGAACCAACACTGAAGCTTTCTTT.

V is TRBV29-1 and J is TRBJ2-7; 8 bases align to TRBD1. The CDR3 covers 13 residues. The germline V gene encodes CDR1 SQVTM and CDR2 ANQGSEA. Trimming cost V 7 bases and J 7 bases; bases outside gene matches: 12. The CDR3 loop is CSAGRQGAGEQYF. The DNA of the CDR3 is TGCAGCGCCGGACGTCAGGGGGCAGGGGAGCAGTACTTC.

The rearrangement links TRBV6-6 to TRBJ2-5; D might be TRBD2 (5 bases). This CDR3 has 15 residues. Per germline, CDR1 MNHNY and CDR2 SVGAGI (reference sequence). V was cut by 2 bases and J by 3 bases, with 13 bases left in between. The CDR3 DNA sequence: TGTGCCAGCAGTTACGCCCCAGGTAGCGAAGAGACCCAGTACTTC. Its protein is CASSYAPGSEETQYF.

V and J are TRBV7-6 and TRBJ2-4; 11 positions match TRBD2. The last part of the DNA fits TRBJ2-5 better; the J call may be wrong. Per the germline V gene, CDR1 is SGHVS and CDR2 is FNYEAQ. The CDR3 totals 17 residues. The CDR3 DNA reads TGTGCCAGCAGCTTATATCCTAGCGGGAGGTCAGGAGAGACCCAGTACTTC. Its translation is CASSLYPSGRSGETQYF.

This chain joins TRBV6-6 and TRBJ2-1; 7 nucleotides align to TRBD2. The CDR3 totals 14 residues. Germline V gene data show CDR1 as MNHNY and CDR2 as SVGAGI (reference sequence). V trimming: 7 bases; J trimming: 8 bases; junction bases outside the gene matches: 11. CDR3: CASTYSTSLDEQFF. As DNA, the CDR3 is TGTGCCAGCACCTACTCGACTAGCCTAGATGAGCAGTTCTTC.

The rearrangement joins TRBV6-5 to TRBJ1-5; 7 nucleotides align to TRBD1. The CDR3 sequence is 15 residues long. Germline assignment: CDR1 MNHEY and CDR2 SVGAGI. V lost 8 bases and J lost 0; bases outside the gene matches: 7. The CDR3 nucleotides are TGTGCCAGCCGGACAGGCCCTTATAGCAATCAGCCCCAGCATTTT. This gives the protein CASRTGPYSNQPQHF.

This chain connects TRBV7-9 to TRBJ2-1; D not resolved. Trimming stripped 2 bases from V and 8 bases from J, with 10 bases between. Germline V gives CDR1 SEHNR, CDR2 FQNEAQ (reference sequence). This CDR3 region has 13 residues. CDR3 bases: TGTGCCAGCAGCTTATCTCCGTTTTATGAGCAGTTCTTC. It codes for CASSLSPFYEQFF.

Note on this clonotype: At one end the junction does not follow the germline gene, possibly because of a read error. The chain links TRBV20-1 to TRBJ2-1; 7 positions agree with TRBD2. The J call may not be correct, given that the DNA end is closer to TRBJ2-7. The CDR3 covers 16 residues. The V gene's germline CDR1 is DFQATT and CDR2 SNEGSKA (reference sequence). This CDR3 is CSAGDAERDSYNEQYF. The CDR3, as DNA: TGCAGTGCTGGAGACGCAGAGCGGGACTCCTACAATGAGCAGTACTTC.

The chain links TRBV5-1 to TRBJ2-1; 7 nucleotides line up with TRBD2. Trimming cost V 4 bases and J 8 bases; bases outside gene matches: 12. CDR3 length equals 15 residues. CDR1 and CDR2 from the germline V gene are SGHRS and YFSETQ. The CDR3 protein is CASSPQGRESHEQFF. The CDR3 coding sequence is TGCGCCAGCAGCCCCCAAGGGCGGGAGAGCCATGAGCAGTTCTTC.

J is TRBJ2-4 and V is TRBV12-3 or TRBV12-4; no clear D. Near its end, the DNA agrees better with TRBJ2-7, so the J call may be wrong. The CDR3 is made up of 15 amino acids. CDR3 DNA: TGTGCCAGCAGAGCTGGGGAAACCGCCTCCTACGAGCAGTACTTC. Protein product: CASRAGETASYEQYF.

This CDR3 reads CSAPIPGLAGREQFF. The CDR3 DNA is TGCAGTGCCCCCATACCGGGACTAGCGGGACGTGAGCAGTTCTTC. The V and J genes are TRBV20-1 and TRBJ2-1; 13 bases are shared with TRBD2. Germline values: CDR1 DFQATT, CDR2 SNEGSKA (reference sequence). The CDR3 spans 15 residues. The V gene end was trimmed by 6 bases and the J gene end by 9 bases; junction bases not matched to a gene: 11.

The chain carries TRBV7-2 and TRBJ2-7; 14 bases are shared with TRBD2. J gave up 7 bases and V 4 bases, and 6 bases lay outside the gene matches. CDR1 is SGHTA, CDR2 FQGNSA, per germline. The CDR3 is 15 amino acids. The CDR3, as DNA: TGTGCCAGCAGCTCGGGACTAGCGGGAGCTAATGAGCAGTACTTC. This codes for CASSSGLAGANEQYF.

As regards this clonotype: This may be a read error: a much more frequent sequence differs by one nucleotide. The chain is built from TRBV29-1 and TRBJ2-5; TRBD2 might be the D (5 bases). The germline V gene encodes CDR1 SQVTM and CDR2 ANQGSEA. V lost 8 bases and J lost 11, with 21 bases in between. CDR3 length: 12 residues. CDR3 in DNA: TGCAGCACCCCTCGGGGATCCAATGAGCAGTACTTC. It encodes CSTPRGSNEQYF.

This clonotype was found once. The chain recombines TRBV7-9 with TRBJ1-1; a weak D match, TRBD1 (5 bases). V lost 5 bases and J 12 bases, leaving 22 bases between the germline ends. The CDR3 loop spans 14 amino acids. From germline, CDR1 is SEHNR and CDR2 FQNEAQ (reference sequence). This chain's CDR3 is CASSPRGEPSRSFF. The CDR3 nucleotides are TGTGCCAGCAGCCCCCGGGGGGAACCGAGCAGGTCTTTCTTT.

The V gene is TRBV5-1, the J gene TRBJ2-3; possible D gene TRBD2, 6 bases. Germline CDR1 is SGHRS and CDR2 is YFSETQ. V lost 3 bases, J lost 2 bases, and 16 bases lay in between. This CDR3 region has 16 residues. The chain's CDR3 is CASSWTWRGHTDTQYF. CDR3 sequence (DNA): TGCGCCAGCAGCTGGACCTGGCGGGGTCACACAGATACGCAGTATTTT.

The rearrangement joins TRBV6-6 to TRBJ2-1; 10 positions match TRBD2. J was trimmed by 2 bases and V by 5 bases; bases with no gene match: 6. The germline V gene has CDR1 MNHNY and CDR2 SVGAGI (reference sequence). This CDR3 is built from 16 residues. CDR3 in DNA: TGTGCCAGCAGTCCGGGACTAGCGCAAACCTACAATGAGCAGTTCTTC. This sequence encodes CASSPGLAQTYNEQFF.

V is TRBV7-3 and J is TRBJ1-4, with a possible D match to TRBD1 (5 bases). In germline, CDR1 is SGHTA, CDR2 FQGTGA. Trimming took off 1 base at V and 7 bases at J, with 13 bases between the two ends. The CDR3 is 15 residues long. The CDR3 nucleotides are TGTGCCAGCAGCTTAATAGGCGGTGGGGGTGAAAAACTGTTTTTT. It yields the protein CASSLIGGGGEKLFF.

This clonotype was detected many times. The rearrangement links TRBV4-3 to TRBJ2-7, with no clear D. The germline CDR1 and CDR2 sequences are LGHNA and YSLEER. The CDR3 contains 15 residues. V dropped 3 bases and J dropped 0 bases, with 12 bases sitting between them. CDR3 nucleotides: TGCGCCAGCAGCCACGAGTTGGGTGGCTCCTACGAGCAGTACTTC. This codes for CASSHELGGSYEQYF.

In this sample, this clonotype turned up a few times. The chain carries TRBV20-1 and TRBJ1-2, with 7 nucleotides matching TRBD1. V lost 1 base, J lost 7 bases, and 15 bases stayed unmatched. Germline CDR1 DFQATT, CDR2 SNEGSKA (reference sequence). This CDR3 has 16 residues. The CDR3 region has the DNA TGCAGTGCTAGAGGAGGACAGGAACTAACGCTATCTGGCTACACCTTC. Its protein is CSARGGQELTLSGYTF.

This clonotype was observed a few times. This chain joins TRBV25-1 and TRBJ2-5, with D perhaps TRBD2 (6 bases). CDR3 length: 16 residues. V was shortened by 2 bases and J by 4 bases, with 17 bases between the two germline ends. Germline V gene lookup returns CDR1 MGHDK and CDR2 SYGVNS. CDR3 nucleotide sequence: TGTGCCAGCAGTGAAGGGGGGTCCTTGGGGGGAGAGACCCAGTACTTC. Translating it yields CASSEGGSLGGETQYF.

The CDR3 nucleotides are TGTGCCAGAACCCAGGGCGGGGTGGGGGGTAAATTTGCTGAAGCTTTCTTT. This translates into CARTQGGVGGKFAEAFF. This chain uses TRBV2 with TRBJ1-1; possible D gene TRBD1, 5 bases. Per the germline V gene, CDR1 is SNHLY and CDR2 is FYNNEI. The CDR3 sequence is 17 residues long. The germline V and J ends were trimmed by 9 bases and 6 bases, with 29 bases remaining between them.

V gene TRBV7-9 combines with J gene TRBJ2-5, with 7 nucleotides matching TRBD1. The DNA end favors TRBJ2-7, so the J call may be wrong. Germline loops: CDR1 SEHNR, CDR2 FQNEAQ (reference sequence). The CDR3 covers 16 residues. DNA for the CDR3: TGTGCCAGCAGCTCCCTGTCCCCCGGGACAGCCTACGAGCAGTACTTC. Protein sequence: CASSSLSPGTAYEQYF.

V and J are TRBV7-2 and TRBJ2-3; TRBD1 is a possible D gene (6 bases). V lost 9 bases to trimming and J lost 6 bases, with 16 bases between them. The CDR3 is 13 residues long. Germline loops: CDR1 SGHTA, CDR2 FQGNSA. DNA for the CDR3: TGTGCCAGTAACGGGCAGGGGATTGATACGCAGTATTTT. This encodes CASNGQGIDTQYF.

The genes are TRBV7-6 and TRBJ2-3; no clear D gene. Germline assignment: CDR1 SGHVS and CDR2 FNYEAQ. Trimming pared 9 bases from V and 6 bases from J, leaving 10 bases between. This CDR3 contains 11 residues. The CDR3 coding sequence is TGTGCCAGTACTGATCGGGATACGCAGTATTTT. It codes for CASTDRDTQYF. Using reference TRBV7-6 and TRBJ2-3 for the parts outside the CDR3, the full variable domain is GAGVSQSPRYKVTKRGQDVALRCDPISGHVSLYWYRQALGQGPEFLTYFNYEAQQDKSGLPNDRFSAERPEGSISTLTIQRTEQRDSAMYRCASTDRDTQYFGPGTRLTVL.

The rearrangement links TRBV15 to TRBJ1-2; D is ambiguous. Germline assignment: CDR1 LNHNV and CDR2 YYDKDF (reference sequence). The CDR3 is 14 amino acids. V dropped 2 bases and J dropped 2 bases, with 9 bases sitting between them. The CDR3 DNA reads TGTGCCACCAGCAGACCGGAACCGAACTATGGCTACACCTTC. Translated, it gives CATSRPEPNYGYTF.